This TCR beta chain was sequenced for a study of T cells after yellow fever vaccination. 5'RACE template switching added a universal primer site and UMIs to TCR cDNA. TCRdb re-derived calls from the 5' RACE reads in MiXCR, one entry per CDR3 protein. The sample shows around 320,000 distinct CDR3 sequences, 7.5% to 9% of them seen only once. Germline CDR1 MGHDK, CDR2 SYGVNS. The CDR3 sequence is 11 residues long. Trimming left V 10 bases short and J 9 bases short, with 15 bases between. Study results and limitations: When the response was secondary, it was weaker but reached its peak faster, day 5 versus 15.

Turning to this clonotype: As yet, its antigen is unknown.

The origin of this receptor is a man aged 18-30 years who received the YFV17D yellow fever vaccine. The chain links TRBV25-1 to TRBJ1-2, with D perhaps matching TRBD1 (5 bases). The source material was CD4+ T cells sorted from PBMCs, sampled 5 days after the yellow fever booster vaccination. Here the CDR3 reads CATRDLTRYTF. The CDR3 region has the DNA TGTGCCACTAGGGACCTTACGCGCTACACCTTC.